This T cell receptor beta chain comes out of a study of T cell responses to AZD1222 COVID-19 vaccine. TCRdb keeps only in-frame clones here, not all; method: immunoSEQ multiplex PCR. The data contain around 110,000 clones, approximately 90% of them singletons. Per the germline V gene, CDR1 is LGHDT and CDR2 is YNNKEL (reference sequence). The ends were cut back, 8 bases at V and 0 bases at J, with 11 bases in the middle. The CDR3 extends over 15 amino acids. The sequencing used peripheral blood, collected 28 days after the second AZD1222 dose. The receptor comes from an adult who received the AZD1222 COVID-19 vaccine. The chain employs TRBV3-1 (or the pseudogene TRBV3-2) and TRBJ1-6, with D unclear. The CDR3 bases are TGTGCCAGCCAGATGGGCGTCTCCTATAATTCACCCCTCCACTTT. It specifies CASQMGVSYNSPLHF.